This T cell receptor (beta chain) was retrieved from a study of blood T cells in healthy people across ages. In germline, CDR1 is DFQATT, CDR2 SNEGSKA (reference sequence). V lost 0 bases, J lost 5 bases, and 11 bases stayed unmatched. CDR3 length: 16 amino acids. PCR was performed a second time for roughly 7 to 12 cycles using a sample-barcoded 5' primer and a J-beta primer mix. TCRdb redid the calling of the 5' RACE reads with MiXCR, one entry per CDR3 protein. Of about 640,000 distinct CDR3 sequences in the sample, 40% to 45% were seen once. The sequence was obtained from a man of 80 years or more in good health. The sample taken for sequencing was blood. V usage is TRBV20-1 and J usage is TRBJ2-5, with TRBD1 matching 8 bases. The CDR3 DNA reads as TGCAGTGCTAGAGATTTCGCAGGACAGGGCCGGGAGACCCAGTACTTC. Amino acid sequence: CSARDFAGQGRETQYF.